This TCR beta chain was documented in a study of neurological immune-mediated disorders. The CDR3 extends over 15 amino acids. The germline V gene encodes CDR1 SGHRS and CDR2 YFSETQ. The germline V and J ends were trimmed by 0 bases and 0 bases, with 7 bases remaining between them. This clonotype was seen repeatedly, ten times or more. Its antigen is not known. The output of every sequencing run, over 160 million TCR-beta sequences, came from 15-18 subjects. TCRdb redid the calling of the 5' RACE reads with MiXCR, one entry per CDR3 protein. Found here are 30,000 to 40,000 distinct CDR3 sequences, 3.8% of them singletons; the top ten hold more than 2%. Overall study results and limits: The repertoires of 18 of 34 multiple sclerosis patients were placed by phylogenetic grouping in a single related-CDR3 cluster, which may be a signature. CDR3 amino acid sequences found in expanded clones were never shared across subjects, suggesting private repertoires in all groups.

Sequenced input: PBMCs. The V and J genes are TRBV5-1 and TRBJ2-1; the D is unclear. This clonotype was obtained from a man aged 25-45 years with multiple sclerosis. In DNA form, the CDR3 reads TGCGCCAGCAGCTTGGAGGTGAGCTCCTACAATGAGCAGTTCTTC. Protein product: CASSLEVSSYNEQFF.